These 6 T cell receptor beta chains share one sample of origin, sequenced in a study of siplizumab effects on memory and regulatory T cells. Clones were sequenced by immunoSEQ multiplex PCR, and TCRdb holds only the in-frame ones, with some missing. The data hold some 100,000 clones, with around 90% observed a single time. Sequencing input: CD4+ T cells sorted from blood. The source is a human donor in good health. Some clones in this sample may be carry-over from other donors' samples.

This CDR3 reads CASGTWVSTRSGEQYF. The DNA for the CDR3 is TGTGCCAGCGGGACCTGGGTGAGCACCAGGTCTGGCGAGCAGTACTTC. The chain links TRBV6-6 to TRBJ2-7; D may be TRBD1 or TRBD2 (5 bases each). The V gene lost 8 bases and the J gene lost 6 bases, with 26 bases spanning the gap. The CDR3 has 16 amino acids. Germline lookup yields CDR1 MNHNY and CDR2 SVGAGI (reference sequence).

The rearrangement uses TRBV28 and TRBJ2-3, with D possibly being TRBD1 (5 bases). CDR1 and CDR2 from the germline V gene are MDHEN and SYDVKM. Trimming stripped 3 bases from V and 4 bases from J, with 11 bases between. This CDR3 region has 14 residues. The CDR3 coding sequence is TGTGCCAGCAGTTTCTCCAGGGTGGCAGATACGCAGTATTTT. Protein sequence: CASSFSRVADTQYF. Complete variable domain (other parts from reference TRBV28 and TRBJ2-3): DVKVTQSSRYLVKRTGEKVFLECVQDMDHENMFWYRQDPGLGLRLIYFSYDVKMKEKGDIPEGYSVSREKKERFSLILESASTNQTSMYLCASSFSRVADTQYFGPGTRLTVL.

The CDR3 here is CASRIPGQASRGYTF. Written as DNA, the CDR3 is TGTGCCAGCAGGATCCCGGGACAGGCTTCGAGGGGCTACACCTTC. The rearrangement links TRBV28 to TRBJ1-2, with 8 positions matching TRBD1. This CDR3 has 15 amino acids. V shed 6 bases, J shed 8 bases, and the junction held 14 bases outside the gene matches. The germline CDR1 and CDR2 sequences are MDHEN and SYDVKM.

The chain couples TRBV10-1 to TRBJ2-5, with 7 nucleotides matching TRBD2. The CDR3 covers 15 residues. Germline-derived CDR1 and CDR2 are WNHNN and SYGVQD (reference sequence). With V trimmed by 4 bases and J by 2 bases, 7 bases remained unmatched. The CDR3 spells CASSAVREVQETQYF. The CDR3 nucleotides read TGCGCCAGCAGTGCGGTTCGGGAGGTTCAAGAGACCCAGTACTTC.

The chain uses TRBV5-1 and TRBJ1-2; no firm D call. This CDR3 is 12 amino acids long. The ends were cut back, 5 bases at V and 4 bases at J, with 9 bases in the middle. Germline V gene data show CDR1 as SGHRS and CDR2 as YFSETQ. The CDR3 sequence: CASSPRGYGYTF. For the CDR3, the DNA is TGCGCCAGCAGTCCCCGGGGCTATGGCTACACCTTC.

The genes are TRBV4-2 and TRBJ2-5, with 11 bases identical to TRBD2. Germline V gene sequence: CDR1 LGHNA, CDR2 YNFKEQ. The CDR3 consists of 18 residues. Trimming removed 1 base from V and 1 base from J; junction bases left unmatched: 8. DNA for the CDR3: TGTGCCAGCAGCCAAGCGTTAGGGACTAGCGGATCCCAAGAGACCCAGTACTTC. Amino acid sequence: CASSQALGTSGSQETQYF.